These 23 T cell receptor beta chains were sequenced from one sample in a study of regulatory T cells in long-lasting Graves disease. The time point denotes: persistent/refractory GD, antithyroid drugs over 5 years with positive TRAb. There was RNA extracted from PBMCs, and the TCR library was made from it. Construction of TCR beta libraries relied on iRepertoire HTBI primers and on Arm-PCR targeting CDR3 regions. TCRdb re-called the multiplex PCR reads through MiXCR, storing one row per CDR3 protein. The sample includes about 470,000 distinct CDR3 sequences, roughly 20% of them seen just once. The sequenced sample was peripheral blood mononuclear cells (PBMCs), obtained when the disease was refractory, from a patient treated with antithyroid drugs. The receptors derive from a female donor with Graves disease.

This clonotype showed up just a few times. The CDR3 nucleotides are TGTGCCAGTAGTATCGGCAGGTCTGCTGAAGCTTTCTTT. Its translation is CASSIGRSAEAFF. The V call is TRBV19, the J call TRBJ1-1; no firm D call. Looked up from germline, CDR1 is LNHDA and CDR2 is SQIVND (reference sequence). Between the trimmed V and J ends, which lost 3 bases and 6 bases, there was a span of 11 bases. CDR3 length: 13 residues.

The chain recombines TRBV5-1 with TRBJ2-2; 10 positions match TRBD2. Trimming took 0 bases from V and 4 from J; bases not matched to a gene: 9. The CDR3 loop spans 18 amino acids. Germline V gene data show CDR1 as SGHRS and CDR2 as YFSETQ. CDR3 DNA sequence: TGCGCCAGCAGCTTGGGCCTAGCGGGAGCGGCGGGCACCGGGGAGCTGTTTTTT. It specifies CASSLGLAGAAGTGELFF. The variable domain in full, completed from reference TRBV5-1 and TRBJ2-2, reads KAGVTQTPRYLIKTRGQQVTLSCSPISGHRSVSWYQQTPGQGLQFLFEYFSETQRNKGNFPGRFSGRQFSNSRSEMNVSTLELGDSALYLCASSLGLAGAAGTGELFFGEGSRLTVL.

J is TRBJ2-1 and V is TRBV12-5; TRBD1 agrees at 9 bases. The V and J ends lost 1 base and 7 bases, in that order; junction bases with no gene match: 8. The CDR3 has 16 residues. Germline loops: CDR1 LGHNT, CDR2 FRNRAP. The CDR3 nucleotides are TGTGCTAGTGGTTTGGAGGGGGACAGGGCAGTAAATGAGCAGTTCTTC. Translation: CASGLEGDRAVNEQFF.

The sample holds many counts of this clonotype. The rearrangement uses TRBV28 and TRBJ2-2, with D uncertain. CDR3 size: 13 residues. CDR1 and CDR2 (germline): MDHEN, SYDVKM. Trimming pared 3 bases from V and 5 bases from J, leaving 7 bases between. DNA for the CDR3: TGTGCCAGCAGTTTTATTGGGACCGGGGAGCTGTTTTTT. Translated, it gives CASSFIGTGELFF.

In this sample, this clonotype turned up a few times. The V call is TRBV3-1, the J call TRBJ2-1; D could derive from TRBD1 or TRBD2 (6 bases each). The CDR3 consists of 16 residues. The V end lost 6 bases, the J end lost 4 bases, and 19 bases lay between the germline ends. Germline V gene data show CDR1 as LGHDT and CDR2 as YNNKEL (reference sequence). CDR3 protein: CASRGQGTGFYNEQFF. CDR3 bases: TGTGCCAGCAGGGGACAAGGGACTGGATTTTACAATGAGCAGTTCTTC.

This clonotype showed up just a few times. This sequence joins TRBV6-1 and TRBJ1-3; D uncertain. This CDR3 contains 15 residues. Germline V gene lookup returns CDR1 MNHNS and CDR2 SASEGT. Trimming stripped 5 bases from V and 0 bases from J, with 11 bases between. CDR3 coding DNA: TGTGCCAGCAGTCACCAGGACCACTCTGGAAACACCATATATTTT. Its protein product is CASSHQDHSGNTIYF.

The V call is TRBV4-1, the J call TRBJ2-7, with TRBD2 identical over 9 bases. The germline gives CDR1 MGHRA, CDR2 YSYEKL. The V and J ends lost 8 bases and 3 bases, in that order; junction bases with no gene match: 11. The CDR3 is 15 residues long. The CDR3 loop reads CASVPELAGGYEQYF. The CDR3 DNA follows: TGCGCCAGCGTCCCGGAACTAGCGGGTGGCTACGAGCAGTACTTC.

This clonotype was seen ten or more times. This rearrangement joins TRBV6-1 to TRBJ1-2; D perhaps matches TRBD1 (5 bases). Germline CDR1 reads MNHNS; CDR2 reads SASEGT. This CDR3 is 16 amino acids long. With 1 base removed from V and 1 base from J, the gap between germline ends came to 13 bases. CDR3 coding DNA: TGTGCCAGCAGTGAAGGGCTTGGGACGGGTAACTATGGCTACACCTTC. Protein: CASSEGLGTGNYGYTF.

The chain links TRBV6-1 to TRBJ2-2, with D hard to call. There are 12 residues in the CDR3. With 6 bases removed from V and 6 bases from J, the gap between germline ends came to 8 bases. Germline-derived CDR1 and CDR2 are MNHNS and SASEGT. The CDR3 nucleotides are TGTGCCAGCAGCCGTAGGTCCGGGGAGCTGTTTTTT. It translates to CASSRRSGELFF.

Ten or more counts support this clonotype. This CDR3 is CASSLPGALYEQYF. CDR3 coding DNA: TGTGCCAGCAGTTTACCCGGGGCCCTCTACGAGCAGTACTTC. This chain uses TRBV28 with TRBJ2-7; D possibly matches TRBD1 or TRBD2 (5 bases each). V lost 2 bases, J lost 3 bases, and 11 bases lay in between. CDR3 length equals 14 residues. CDR1 and CDR2 from the germline V gene are MDHEN and SYDVKM.

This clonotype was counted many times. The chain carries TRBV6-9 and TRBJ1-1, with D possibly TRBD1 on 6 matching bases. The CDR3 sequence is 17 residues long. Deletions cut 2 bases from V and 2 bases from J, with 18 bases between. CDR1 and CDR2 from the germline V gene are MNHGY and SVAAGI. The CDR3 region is CASSYTSLRTANTEAFF. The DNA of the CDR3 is TGTGCCAGCAGTTATACGTCGCTCAGGACAGCAAACACTGAAGCTTTCTTT.

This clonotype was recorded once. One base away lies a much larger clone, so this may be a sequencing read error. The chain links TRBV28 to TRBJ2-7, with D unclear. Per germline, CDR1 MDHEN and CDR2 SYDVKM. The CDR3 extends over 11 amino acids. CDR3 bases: TGTGCCAGCAGTTTTATGGGATTTCTGAACTTC. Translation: CASSFMGFLNF.

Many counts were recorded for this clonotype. CDR3 in DNA: TGTGCCAGCAGTTCTGCCGCGGGCTACGAGCAGTACTTC. Protein: CASSSAAGYEQYF. The chain combines TRBV12-3 or TRBV12-4 with TRBJ2-7, with D possibly matching TRBD2 (5 bases). This CDR3 spans 13 amino acids. The V end lost 4 bases, the J end lost 3 bases, and 10 bases lay between the germline ends.

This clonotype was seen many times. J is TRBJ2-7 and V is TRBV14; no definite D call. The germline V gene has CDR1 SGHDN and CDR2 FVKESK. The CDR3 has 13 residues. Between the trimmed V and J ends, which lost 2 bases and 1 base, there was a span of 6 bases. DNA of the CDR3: TGTGCCAGCAGCCAACTAGGATCCTACGAGCAGTACTTC. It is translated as CASSQLGSYEQYF.

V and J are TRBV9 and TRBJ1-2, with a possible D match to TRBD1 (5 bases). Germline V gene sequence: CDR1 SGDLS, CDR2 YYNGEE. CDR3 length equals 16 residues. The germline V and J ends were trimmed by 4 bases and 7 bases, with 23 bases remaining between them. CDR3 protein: CASSPSPDRDRAGYTF. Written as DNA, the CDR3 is TGTGCCAGCAGCCCATCTCCTGACCGGGACCGAGCTGGCTACACCTTC.

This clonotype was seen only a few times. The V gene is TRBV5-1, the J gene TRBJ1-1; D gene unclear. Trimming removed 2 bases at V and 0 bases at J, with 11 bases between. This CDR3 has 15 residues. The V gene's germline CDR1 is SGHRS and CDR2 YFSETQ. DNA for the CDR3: TGCGCCAGCAGCTTAGTAACAGACATGAACACTGAAGCTTTCTTT. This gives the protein CASSLVTDMNTEAFF.

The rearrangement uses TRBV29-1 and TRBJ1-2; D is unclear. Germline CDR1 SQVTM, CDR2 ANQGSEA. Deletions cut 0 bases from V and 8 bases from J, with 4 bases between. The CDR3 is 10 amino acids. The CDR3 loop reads CSVEEAGYTF. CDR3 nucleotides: TGCAGCGTTGAAGAGGCGGGCTACACCTTC.

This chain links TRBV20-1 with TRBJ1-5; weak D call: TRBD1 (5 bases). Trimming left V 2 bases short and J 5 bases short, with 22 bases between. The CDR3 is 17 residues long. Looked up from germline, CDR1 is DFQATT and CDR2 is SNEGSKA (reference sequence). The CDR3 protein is CSARRLRDSLKDQPQHF. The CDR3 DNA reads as TGCAGTGCTAGAAGACTAAGGGACTCGCTCAAAGATCAGCCCCAGCATTTT.

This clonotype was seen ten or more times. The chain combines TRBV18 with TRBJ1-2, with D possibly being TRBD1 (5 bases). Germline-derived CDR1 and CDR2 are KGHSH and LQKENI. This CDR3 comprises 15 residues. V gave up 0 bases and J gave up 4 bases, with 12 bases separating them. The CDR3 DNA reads TGTGCCAGCTCACCACCGGATTCAGGGAGCTATGGCTACACCTTC. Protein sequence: CASSPPDSGSYGYTF.

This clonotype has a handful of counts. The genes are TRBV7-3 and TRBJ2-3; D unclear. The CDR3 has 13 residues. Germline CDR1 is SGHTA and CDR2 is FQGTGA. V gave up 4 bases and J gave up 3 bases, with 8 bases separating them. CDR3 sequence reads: CASSYRPTDTQYF. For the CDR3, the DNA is TGTGCCAGCAGCTACCGTCCTACAGATACGCAGTATTTT.

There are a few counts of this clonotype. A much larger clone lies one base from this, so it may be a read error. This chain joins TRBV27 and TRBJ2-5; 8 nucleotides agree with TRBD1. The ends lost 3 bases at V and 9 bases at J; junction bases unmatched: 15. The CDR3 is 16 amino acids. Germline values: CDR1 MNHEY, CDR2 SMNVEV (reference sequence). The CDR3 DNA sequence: TGTGCCAGCAGTTTTTTCCAGGGGGCGAATGTTGCAGCCCAGTACTTC. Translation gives CASSFFQGANVAAQYF.

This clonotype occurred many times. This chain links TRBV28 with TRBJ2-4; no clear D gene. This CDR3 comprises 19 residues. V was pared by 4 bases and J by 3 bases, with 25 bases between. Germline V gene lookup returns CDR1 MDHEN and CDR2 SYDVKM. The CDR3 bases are TGTGCCAGCAGTTATTCCTACCTCCGAGTATCCGTGTACAAAAACATTCAGTACTTC. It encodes CASSYSYLRVSVYKNIQYF.

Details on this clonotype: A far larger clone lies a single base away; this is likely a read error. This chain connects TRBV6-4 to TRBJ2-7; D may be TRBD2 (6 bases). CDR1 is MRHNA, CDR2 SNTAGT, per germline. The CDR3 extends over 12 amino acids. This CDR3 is CAGSLSGDEQYF. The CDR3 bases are TGTGCCGGCAGCCTTAGCGGCGACGAGCAGTACTTC.